This entry lists 29 T cell receptor beta chains sequenced from one sample in a study of radiotherapy plus CTLA-4 blockade in lung cancer. The method was immunoSEQ multiplex PCR; TCRdb's version includes in-frame clones alone and lacks a portion of them. This sample yields about 90,000 clones, of which over 75% are seen a single time; more than 14% belongs to the top ten. This sample comprised peripheral blood, obtained from a patient treated with radiotherapy plus ipilimumab. The receptors were gathered from a human donor with non-small cell lung cancer that progressed on radiotherapy plus ipilimumab.

Here the CDR3 reads CASSVWPGGGDTEAFF. The DNA for the CDR3 is TGTGCCAGCAGCGTATGGCCAGGGGGCGGGGACACTGAAGCTTTCTTT. The rearrangement uses TRBV9 and TRBJ1-1, with 8 nucleotides matching TRBD1. V lost 1 base to trimming and J lost 3 bases; unmatched junction nucleotides: 8. The germline V gene has CDR1 SGDLS and CDR2 YYNGEE. The CDR3 consists of 16 residues.

CDR3 DNA sequence: TGTGCCAGCAGCTCAGGGGGGAGCTCCTACAATGAGCAGTTCTTC. This sequence encodes CASSSGGSSYNEQFF. This chain connects TRBV7-8 to TRBJ2-1; D might be TRBD1 (7 bases). The germline V gene encodes CDR1 SGHVS and CDR2 FQNEAQ. There are 15 residues in the CDR3. V was trimmed by 4 bases and J by 0 bases, leaving 10 bases between them.

As for this clone: Other DNA variants within this sample encode the same CDR3. This sequence joins TRBV15 and TRBJ2-7; the D gene could be TRBD1 or TRBD2 (5 bases each). The CDR3 is 14 amino acids. The V and J ends lost 0 bases and 2 bases respectively, with 8 bases between them. Germline CDR1 and CDR2: LNHNV and YYDKDF (reference sequence). This CDR3 reads CATSRDRGPYEQYF. CDR3 in DNA: TGTGCCACCAGCAGAGATAGGGGACCCTACGAGCAGTACTTC. The variable domain in full, with the rest retrieved from reference TRBV15 and TRBJ2-7, is DAMVIQNPRYQVTQFGKPVTLSCSQTLNHNVMYWYQQKSSQAPKLLFHYYDKDFNNEADTPDNFQSRRPNTSFCFLDIRSPGLGDTAMYLCATSRDRGPYEQYFGPGTRLTVT.

This sequence joins TRBV7-9 and TRBJ2-1; D possibly corresponds to TRBD2 (5 bases). V was clipped by 1 base and J by 7 bases, with 5 bases between them. Germline loops: CDR1 SEHNR, CDR2 FQNEAQ (reference sequence). The CDR3 is 12 residues long. CDR3 sequence reads: CASSLERNEQFF. As DNA, the CDR3 is TGTGCCAGCAGCTTAGAGCGGAATGAGCAGTTCTTC.

This sequence joins TRBV7-3 and TRBJ2-2; 8 positions match TRBD2. Trimming at V came to 4 bases and at J to 3 bases, leaving 4 bases not matched to a gene. The CDR3 has 15 residues. Looked up from germline, CDR1 is SGHTA and CDR2 is FQGTGA. CDR3 protein: CASSYGGADTGELFF. CDR3 bases: TGTGCCAGCAGCTACGGGGGGGCGGACACCGGGGAGCTGTTTTTT.

The chain carries TRBV5-1 and TRBJ2-3; TRBD1 matches at 11 bases. The germline gives CDR1 SGHRS, CDR2 YFSETQ. J gave up 5 bases and V 4 bases, and 6 bases lay outside the gene matches. The CDR3 covers 15 residues. The CDR3 loop is CASSTRTGGLDTQYF. CDR3 DNA: TGCGCCAGCAGCACTCGGACAGGGGGCTTAGATACGCAGTATTTT.

This chain connects TRBV6-5 to TRBJ1-2; no reliable D call. Germline CDR1 is MNHEY and CDR2 is SVGAGI. The CDR3 covers 14 residues. V was cut by 4 bases and J by 6 bases, with 15 bases left in between. The CDR3 DNA follows: TGTGCCAGCAGTTCCCTGACCGGAGGAAATGGCTACACCTTC. Translation: CASSSLTGGNGYTF.

This clone was observed a few times. The chain has TRBV9 and TRBJ2-1, with 7 bases aligning to TRBD1. The CDR3 runs to 15 residues. Germline CDR1 is SGDLS and CDR2 is YYNGEE. V lost 0 bases, J lost 2 bases, and 2 bases stayed unmatched. The CDR3: CASSVGQGAYNEQFF. CDR3 coding DNA: TGTGCCAGCAGCGTAGGGCAGGGGGCCTACAATGAGCAGTTCTTC.

The chain is built from TRBV6-5 and TRBJ2-2; unclear D gene. Trimming removed 7 bases at V and 5 bases at J, with 11 bases between. The CDR3 spans 13 residues. In germline, CDR1 is MNHEY, CDR2 SVGAGI. This chain's CDR3 is CASNPQTTGELFF. In DNA form, the CDR3 reads TGTGCCAGCAATCCACAGACAACCGGGGAGCTGTTTTTT.

V usage is TRBV7-2 and J usage is TRBJ2-7; 10 bases align to TRBD2. The CDR3 is 16 residues long. Losses at the gene ends were 0 bases for V and 5 bases for J; bases not matched to a gene: 7. Germline loops: CDR1 SGHTA, CDR2 FQGNSA. The CDR3 sequence: CASSLAPGLAHHEQYF. CDR3 in DNA: TGTGCCAGCAGCTTAGCACCGGGACTAGCGCACCACGAGCAGTACTTC.

This clone was counted between two and nine times. The rearrangement links TRBV7-2 to TRBJ2-1, with 9 bases that match TRBD1. Germline V gene lookup returns CDR1 SGHTA and CDR2 FQGNSA. The CDR3 is made up of 15 amino acids. V lost 1 base and J lost 8; bases outside the gene matches: 6. Here the CDR3 reads CASSLVGQGLHEQFF. The CDR3 region has the DNA TGTGCCAGCAGCTTAGTGGGACAGGGACTTCATGAGCAGTTCTTC.

The chain links TRBV14 to TRBJ1-1; D remains ambiguous. Trimming stripped 6 bases from V and 8 bases from J, with 10 bases between. CDR1 and CDR2 (germline): SGHDN, FVKESK. This CDR3 has 11 residues. This chain's CDR3 is CASSHLGEAFF. DNA for the CDR3: TGTGCCAGCAGTCATCTGGGGGAAGCTTTCTTT.

CDR3 DNA: TGCGCCAGCAGCCAACCCGAACTAGCGGTGGCAGATACGCAGTATTTT. Its translation: CASSQPELAVADTQYF. The V and J genes are TRBV4-1 and TRBJ2-3; 8 bases match TRBD2. The length of the CDR3 is 16 residues. V lost 2 bases, J lost 4 bases, and 8 bases stayed unmatched. Per germline, CDR1 MGHRA and CDR2 YSYEKL.

A few counts support this clone. The V call is TRBV6-5, the J call TRBJ1-3; no clear D. Germline V gene sequence: CDR1 MNHEY, CDR2 SVGAGI. The CDR3 spans 14 residues. With 6 bases removed from V and 3 bases from J, the gap between germline ends came to 12 bases. The CDR3 nucleotides are TGTGCCAGCAGGGTGTCCAAGAATGGAAACACCATATATTTT. Translation: CASRVSKNGNTIYF.

This clone has a handful of counts. This chain joins TRBV5-5 and TRBJ2-1; 7 bases are a match to TRBD1. Germline CDR1 reads SGHKS; CDR2 reads YYEKEE (reference sequence). V shed 3 bases, J shed 3 bases, and the junction held 6 bases outside the gene matches. The CDR3 contains 15 residues. The CDR3 DNA follows: TGTGCCAGCAGCTCTCCGGGACAGAGCTACAATGAGCAGTTCTTC. Translating it yields CASSSPGQSYNEQFF.

The V gene is TRBV4-2, the J gene TRBJ1-6; the match to TRBD1 covers 7 bases. With V trimmed by 0 bases and J by 9 bases, 11 bases remained unmatched. The V gene's germline CDR1 is LGHNA and CDR2 YNFKEQ. CDR3 length: 17 residues. CDR3: CASSQDSWQGVVSPLHF. CDR3 DNA: TGTGCCAGCAGCCAAGATAGTTGGCAGGGGGTCGTTTCACCCCTCCACTTT.

The J gene is TRBJ1-2, the V gene TRBV19, with D tentatively TRBD1 (6 bases). The CDR3 has 14 amino acids. The V gene's germline CDR1 is LNHDA and CDR2 SQIVND (reference sequence). Deletions cut 7 bases from V and 4 bases from J, with 16 bases between. CDR3 protein: CASTPLGAGYGYTF. As DNA, the CDR3 is TGTGCCAGTACCCCCTTGGGGGCCGGCTATGGCTACACCTTC.

The gene calls are TRBV4-2 and TRBJ1-2; D not certain. CDR3 length equals 14 residues. V lost 0 bases, J lost 0 bases, and 5 bases lay in between. Germline V gene data show CDR1 as LGHNA and CDR2 as YNFKEQ. As DNA, the CDR3 is TGTGCCAGCAGCCAAGAAGGGTCTAACTATGGCTACACCTTC. This gives the protein CASSQEGSNYGYTF.

This clone has more than one count but fewer than ten. The rearrangement links TRBV19 to TRBJ2-2; TRBD1 is a possible D gene (6 bases). CDR3 length: 14 amino acids. Germline V gene sequence: CDR1 LNHDA, CDR2 SQIVND (reference sequence). Trimming took off 7 bases at V and 8 bases at J, with 17 bases between the two ends. The DNA for the CDR3 is TGTGCCAGTAAACGGACAGTGGGCCCGGGGGAGCTGTTTTTT. As protein: CASKRTVGPGELFF.

This rearrangement joins TRBV29-1 to TRBJ1-2; no definite D call. The CDR3 covers 12 residues. Trimming cost V 2 bases and J 6 bases, with 10 bases left between them. Germline V gene data show CDR1 as SQVTM and CDR2 as ANQGSEA. CDR3 nucleotides: TGCAGCGTTGAACTACCAAGGGATGGCTACACCTTC. It specifies CSVELPRDGYTF. Full variable domain (remainder filled in from reference TRBV29-1 and TRBJ1-2): SAVISQKPSRDICQRGTSLTIQCQVDSQVTMMFWYRQQPGQSLTLIATANQGSEATYESGFVIDKFPISRPNLTFSTLTVSNMSPEDSSIYLCSVELPRDGYTFGSGTRLTVV.

This chain joins TRBV30 and TRBJ2-3; 10 bases map to TRBD2. This CDR3 has 16 amino acids. Germline V gene lookup returns CDR1 GTSNPN and CDR2 SVGIG (reference sequence). V trimming: 3 bases; J trimming: 8 bases; junction bases outside the gene matches: 14. The CDR3 nucleotides are TGTGCCTGGAGAGTCAGGGTAGCGGGAGGTGGGGGTACGCAGTATTTT. Its translation: CAWRVRVAGGGGTQYF. The full variable domain, rest sourced from reference TRBV30 and TRBJ2-3, is SQTIHQWPATLVQPVGSPLSLECTVEGTSNPNLYWYRQAAGRGLQLLFYSVGIGQISSEVPQNLSASRPQDRQFILSSKKLLLSDSGFYLCAWRVRVAGGGGTQYFGPGTRLTVL.

The rearrangement joins TRBV29-1 to TRBJ1-2, with D maybe TRBD1 (6 bases). The germline V and J ends were trimmed by 4 bases and 4 bases, with 19 bases remaining between them. Germline V gene sequence: CDR1 SQVTM, CDR2 ANQGSEA. The CDR3 spans 15 residues. This CDR3 reads CSVGGVLGASYGYTF. CDR3 DNA: TGCAGCGTTGGTGGGGTTCTGGGGGCGAGCTATGGCTACACCTTC.

V is TRBV19 and J is TRBJ1-2; TRBD1 matches 8 bases. Trimming removed 9 bases from V and 2 bases from J; junction bases left unmatched: 5. The germline CDR1 and CDR2 sequences are LNHDA and SQIVND (reference sequence). The CDR3 covers 13 residues. This chain's CDR3 is CASWRQGNYGYTF. DNA for the CDR3: TGTGCCAGCTGGAGACAGGGGAACTATGGCTACACCTTC.

V and J are TRBV28 and TRBJ2-1; 7 bases map to TRBD2. CDR3 length: 14 amino acids. The V gene end was trimmed by 3 bases and the J gene end by 4 bases; junction bases not matched to a gene: 3. Germline CDR1 is MDHEN and CDR2 is SYDVKM. CDR3 residues: CASSLGGGYNEQFF. CDR3 nucleotide sequence: TGTGCCAGCAGTTTGGGGGGGGGTTACAATGAGCAGTTCTTC.

The rearrangement joins TRBV6-4 to TRBJ1-6; D might be TRBD1 (6 bases). The CDR3 has 14 residues. V was clipped by 4 bases and J by 7 bases, with 11 bases between them. Germline loops: CDR1 MRHNA, CDR2 SNTAGT. The CDR3 coding sequence is TGTGCCAGCAGTGTAAGAGGGGGAAATTCACCCCTCCACTTT. Protein sequence: CASSVRGGNSPLHF.

The chain couples TRBV6-1 to TRBJ2-7; 7 positions agree with TRBD1. The germline gives CDR1 MNHNS, CDR2 SASEGT. The CDR3 extends over 14 amino acids. CDR3 residues: CGRPLQGMMYEQYF. The CDR3 DNA reads TGTGGAAGACCCTTACAGGGGATGATGTACGAGCAGTACTTC.

The genes are TRBV2 and TRBJ2-1; D is uncertain. V was cut by 8 bases and J by 4 bases, with 3 bases left in between. The CDR3 is made up of 10 amino acids. Germline values: CDR1 SNHLY, CDR2 FYNNEI. The CDR3 is CASGYNEQFF. The CDR3 nucleotides are TGTGCCAGCGGGTACAATGAGCAGTTCTTC. Complete variable domain (other parts from reference TRBV2 and TRBJ2-1): EPEVTQTPSHQVTQMGQEVILRCVPISNHLYFYWYRQILGQKVEFLVSFYNNEISEKSEIFDDQFSVERPDGSNFTLKIRSTKLEDSAMYFCASGYNEQFFGPGTRLTVL.

The V gene is TRBV4-1, the J gene TRBJ1-4; 7 nucleotides match TRBD1. The CDR3 has 15 residues. Germline lookup yields CDR1 MGHRA and CDR2 YSYEKL. J gave up 5 bases and V 4 bases, and 7 bases lay outside the gene matches. The CDR3 region is CASSRGEGANEKLFF. The DNA of the CDR3 is TGCGCCAGCAGCCGCGGGGAGGGGGCAAATGAAAAACTGTTTTTT.

J is TRBJ1-2 and V is TRBV5-8; no definite D call. Trimming removed 2 bases at V and 7 bases at J, with 9 bases between. The CDR3 has 12 residues. Germline V lookup: CDR1 SGHTS, CDR2 YDEGEE. For the CDR3, the DNA is TGTGCCAGCAGCTTCGGGGTGGTTGGCTACACCTTC. As protein: CASSFGVVGYTF.